The 15 T cell receptor beta chains below all came from one sample that was sequenced in a study of Graves' ophthalmopathy and Graves' hyperthyroidism. Beta-chain TCR CDR3 regions were amplified from RNA transcripts. Amplification began with first-round RT-PCR using HTBI primers, then second-round multiplex PCR was performed. TCRdb re-derived calls from the multiplex PCR reads in MiXCR, one entry per CDR3 protein. The sample consists of about 550,000 distinct CDR3 sequences, about 35% of them appearing once. Sequenced input: peripheral blood or thyroid tissue (not recorded which). These receptors were obtained from an adult man with Graves' hyperthyroidism.

This clonotype was detected a few times. This chain links TRBV4-3 with TRBJ2-2; 11 positions agree with TRBD2. Germline V gives CDR1 LGHNA, CDR2 YSLEER. V lost 0 bases and J lost 5; bases outside the gene matches: 5. The CDR3 is 17 amino acids. In DNA, the CDR3 is TGCGCCAGCAGCCAAGAACTAGCGGGAGTAGATACCGGGGAGCTGTTTTTT. The encoded protein is CASSQELAGVDTGELFF.

The genes are TRBV3-1 and TRBJ2-7; 7 bases align to TRBD2. V lost 1 base, J lost 3 bases, and 6 bases stayed unmatched. The CDR3 contains 15 residues. CDR1 is LGHDT and CDR2 is YNNKEL in the germline V gene (reference sequence). This CDR3 is CASSQASGGNYEQYF. The CDR3 bases are TGTGCCAGCAGCCAAGCATCGGGGGGAAACTACGAGCAGTACTTC.

This clonotype was recorded at least ten times. This chain uses TRBV11-2 with TRBJ1-1, with 8 bases lining up with TRBD1. Germline V CDR1 and CDR2: SGHAT, FQNNGV. Trimming removed 4 bases from V and 4 bases from J; junction bases left unmatched: 8. The CDR3 totals 15 residues. DNA of the CDR3: TGTGCCAGCAGCTCAGGGGGCGCGAGGGGCACTGAAGCTTTCTTT. Translating it yields CASSSGGARGTEAFF.

This clonotype was seen at least ten times. The chain employs TRBV10-3 and TRBJ2-2; D remains ambiguous. The CDR3 is made up of 14 amino acids. V gave up 3 bases and J gave up 2 bases, with 7 bases separating them. Per the germline V gene, CDR1 is ENHRY and CDR2 is SYGVKD. The CDR3 DNA reads TGTGCCATCAGTGACACGCTCAACACCGGGGAGCTGTTTTTT. It codes for CAISDTLNTGELFF.

Remarks on this clonotype: Compared with germline, one end of the junction differs, possibly owing to a read error. The chain employs TRBV7-3 and TRBJ2-5, with D tentatively TRBD1 (6 bases). The CDR3 is 13 amino acids. Germline assignment: CDR1 SGHTA and CDR2 FQGTGA. CDR3 sequence reads: CASSWTVQGTQYF. CDR3 bases: TGTGCCAGCAGCTGGACAGTCCAAGGGACCCAGTACTTC. Drawing the rest from reference TRBV7-3 and TRBJ2-5, the complete variable domain is GAGVSQTPSNKVTEKGKYVELRCDPISGHTALYWYRQSLGQGPEFLIYFQGTGAADDSGLPNDRFFAVRPEGSVSTLKIQRTERGDSAVYLCASSWTVQGTQYFGPGTRLLVL.

The chain joins TRBV6-5 to TRBJ1-3, with a weak D call TRBD1 (6 bases). The germline V gene encodes CDR1 MNHEY and CDR2 SVGAGI. V was pared by 6 bases and J by 0 bases, with 12 bases between. This CDR3 is built from 15 residues. CDR3 in amino acids: CASSRTANSGNTIYF. DNA of the CDR3: TGTGCCAGCAGCAGGACAGCTAACTCTGGAAACACCATATATTTT.

The chain carries TRBV19 and TRBJ2-6; D gene ambiguous. Germline assignment: CDR1 LNHDA and CDR2 SQIVND (reference sequence). V gave up 8 bases and J gave up 0 bases, with 8 bases separating them. This CDR3 contains 14 residues. The CDR3 spells CASRSRSGANVLTF. The CDR3 DNA follows: TGTGCCAGTCGATCTCGCTCTGGGGCCAACGTCCTGACTTTC.

The J gene is TRBJ2-7, the V gene TRBV6-1; 7 bases are a match to TRBD1. Germline assignment: CDR1 MNHNS and CDR2 SASEGT. CDR3 size: 15 residues. J gave up 0 bases and V 1 base, and 3 bases lay outside the gene matches. CDR3 loop: CASSEGGQPSYEQYF. The CDR3 nucleotides are TGTGCCAGCAGTGAAGGGGGACAGCCCTCCTACGAGCAGTACTTC.

Many counts were recorded for this clonotype. The gene calls are TRBV19 and TRBJ2-7; 8 nucleotides line up with TRBD2. The CDR3 spans 14 residues. Germline trimming cut 7 bases from V and 1 base from J; bases unmatched to any gene: 6. Germline-derived CDR1 and CDR2 are LNHDA and SQIVND (reference sequence). The CDR3 sequence: CASTQTSASYEQYF. The CDR3 DNA is TGTGCCAGTACCCAGACTAGCGCTTCCTACGAGCAGTACTTC.

As for this clonotype: It may be a read error: a sequence one base away is much more abundant. The chain has TRBV11-1 and TRBJ1-1; tentative D call: TRBD1 (6 bases). This CDR3 spans 14 amino acids. Germline CDR1 reads SGHAT; CDR2 reads FQDESV (reference sequence). CDR3 loop: CASINREASRSALF. In nucleotides, the CDR3 is TGTGCCAGCATTAACAGGGAGGCGAGCCGCTCAGCTCTCTTT.

This chain joins TRBV30 and TRBJ1-2, with D unclear. Trimming took 0 bases from V and 4 from J, leaving 15 bases between them. The CDR3 extends over 15 amino acids. The germline V gene has CDR1 GTSNPN and CDR2 SVGIG (reference sequence). The CDR3 DNA reads as TGTGCCTGGAGTGTACAGCGGACTGACTTCTATGGCTACACCTTC. Amino acid sequence: CAWSVQRTDFYGYTF.

This clonotype came up many times. V is TRBV12-3 or TRBV12-4 and J is TRBJ1-1, with 8 nucleotides matching TRBD1. J lost 6 bases, V lost 6 bases, and 6 bases had no gene match. The CDR3 has 13 amino acids. The DNA of the CDR3 is TGTGCCAGCAGAGCCCAGGGGGCCGCTGAAGCTTTCTTT. Translating gives CASRAQGAAEAFF.

The chain uses TRBV3-1 and TRBJ2-7; D ambiguous. Germline V gene sequence: CDR1 LGHDT, CDR2 YNNKEL (reference sequence). CDR3 length equals 16 residues. The V gene lost 1 base and the J gene lost 1 base, with 14 bases spanning the gap. CDR3: CASSQAFQAPSYEQYF. CDR3 DNA sequence: TGTGCCAGCAGCCAAGCTTTTCAGGCCCCTTCCTACGAGCAGTACTTC.

The table lists this clonotype with many counts. An end of the junction does not agree with germline; a read error may underlie this. J is TRBJ2-7 and V is TRBV3-1; no clear D gene. The CDR3 is made up of 14 amino acids. The V gene's germline CDR1 is LGHDT and CDR2 YNNKEL (reference sequence). The CDR3 loop is CASSKEPSSYEQYF. The CDR3 DNA is TGTGCCAGCAGCAAAGAACCTAGCTCCTACGAGCAGTACTTC.

This clonotype was seen at least ten times. The chain joins TRBV29-1 to TRBJ2-2; possibly TRBD1 for D (5 bases). This CDR3 is 14 amino acids long. The V and J ends lost 3 bases and 6 bases respectively, with 14 bases between them. The germline CDR1 and CDR2 sequences are SQVTM and ANQGSEA. CDR3 sequence reads: CSVEGQGGPGELFF. The CDR3 coding sequence is TGCAGCGTTGAGGGGCAGGGTGGGCCCGGGGAGCTGTTTTTT.